The source of this T cell receptor (beta chain) is a study of blood T cells in healthy people across ages (dated by TCRdb to the mid-2010s). For the study in its entirety: In model experiments, template switching captured roughly one uniquely barcoded TCR beta cDNA molecule for every two T cells. Using the same blood draw, the study looked at two additional independent replicas of 1 million unique cDNA reads for two donors, one aged 18 to 29 and the other aged 80 or older. Using deep sequencing normalized with unique cDNA molecular identifiers, the study measured how TCR beta repertoire diversity changes with age. The donors were split into four age groups: young (average 16 years), middle-aged (about 40), aged (more than 55) and long-lived (approximately 80).

Worth noting for this clonotype: Its antigen remains undetermined. Per-base qualities were not stored, and no clone one base away is much larger.

The library relied on 5' RACE. The sample was run on an Illumina HiSeq 2500. A second PCR of roughly 7 to 12 cycles was run with a J-beta primer mix and a sample-barcoded 5' primer. Each TCR beta cDNA molecule received a unique molecular identifier from a template-switch 5' adaptor carrying 12 random nucleotides. Each sample yielded at least 2.5 million CDR3-containing paired-end reads. First-strand cDNA was synthesized from all RNA with the Mint cDNA synthesis kit, primed by a TRBC-specific oligonucleotide. Following uracil-DNA glycosylase treatment, a first 18-cycle PCR with universal primers M1SS and BC2_uni_R was performed on all cDNA. Per the original workflow: Each sample was normalized by randomly selecting 1 million high-quality reads, each carrying a distinct molecular identifier. Instead of being binned into consensus sequences, reads with shared molecular identifiers were discarded. MiTCR, set to a Q25 quality threshold and the strictest error-elimination algorithm, was used for CDR3 identification, clonotype clustering and error correction. A nonparametric unseen species model using Euler transformation provided a lower-bound estimate of total TCR beta diversity. TCRdb itself trimmed the public reads at Q25 with fastp, ran MiXCR and retained productive beta chains. Each CDR3 protein appears once, grouped with its most common genes and DNA. These V and J calls rely on TCRdb rather than the paper's analysis. Within this sample are some 930,000 distinct CDR3 sequences, with roughly 29% of them counted one time only. Around 9.6% of the sample rests with the top ten.

Findings and caveats that apply to the study as a whole: Estimates of total diversity from one million sequenced T cells were regarded as lower bounds and underestimates. Observed TCR beta diversity per million T cells fell roughly linearly with age, and a significant reduction was already apparent by age around 39. Because donor CMV infection status was unknown, age-related changes in expanded clonotypes were potentially confounded. There was a strong correlation between observed TCR beta diversity and the percentage of naive T cells measured by flow cytometry. Compared with the aged group, more naive CD4+ T cells, fewer expanded clones and increased TCR diversity were shown by the long-lived group, suggesting age selection. Since profiling was done on bulk unsorted PBMCs, naive and antigen-experienced compartments could not be conclusively compared.

Systemically healthy Caucasian individuals from Russia, about 38 in total and aged roughly 6 to 100 years, were included as donors. Each donor gave about 9.7 milliliters of peripheral blood, drawn into EDTA-treated Vacutainer tubes. PBMCs were isolated by Ficoll-Paque density-gradient centrifugation, with at least 6 million obtained per sample. Trizol reagent was used to extract total RNA from PBMCs, with at least 6 micrograms per sample. Naive CD45RAhigh/CD27high T cell percentages were measured by flow cytometry on a PBMC aliquot from every donor. In the germline V gene, CDR1 corresponds to SNHLY and CDR2 to FYNNEI. The cysteine opens and the phenylalanine closes a CDR3 of 14 amino acids. Only CDR3 DNA remains: 42 bases, in frame from the first base. Trimming at the junction amounts to 8 bases on V and 10 bases on J, and the germline ends lie 21 bases apart. These data also formed part of another study, on T cells of mothers and their children. Per the second study: Nine systemically healthy Caucasian individuals served as donors, namely three mothers together with their six children. cDNA synthesis used all of the extracted RNA, with 1.5 ug of RNA in each 15 ul reaction. Sample barcodes and 2-4 random nucleotides were added via the M1S primer in the second PCR. Over 8 million TCR beta CDR3 reads came from each mother, compared with some 3 million reads from each child. Thymic selection similarly shapes TCR recombination output in related and unrelated pairs, with minor effect from inherited differences. Normalized repertoire overlap was always slightly but never significantly higher in related than unrelated mother-child pairs. Persistent microchimeric T cell clones were not detected, at a sensitivity of 95 to 100 clones per million clonotypes. In the study, deep NGS was used to compare the TCR beta repertoires of mothers and children, and features distinguishing related mother-child pairs from unrelated individuals were sought. Mothers averaged roughly 36 +/- 4 years of age and children averaged about 10 +/- 4 years. After adapters were ligated using NEBNext reagents, the libraries underwent 100+100 nt paired-end sequencing on an Illumina HiSeq 2000. To prevent cross-contamination, the mother and child libraries were prepared a month apart and were sequenced in separate runs. For each donor, between roughly 500,000 and 2,100,000 distinct TCR beta clonotypes were identified. Naive TCR beta clonotypes were estimated from low-frequency clonotypes matched to each donor's FACS-determined naive share, without sorting.

The rearrangement joined TRBV2 to TRBJ2-1; TRBD2 might be the D gene, on 6 matching bases. The source material was blood. The TCR originated in a woman aged 40 to 55 in good health. For the CDR3, the sequence is CASAGRLVSYEQFF. The DNA sequence is TGTGCCAGCGCGGGGCGACTGGTCTCCTACGAGCAGTTCTTC.